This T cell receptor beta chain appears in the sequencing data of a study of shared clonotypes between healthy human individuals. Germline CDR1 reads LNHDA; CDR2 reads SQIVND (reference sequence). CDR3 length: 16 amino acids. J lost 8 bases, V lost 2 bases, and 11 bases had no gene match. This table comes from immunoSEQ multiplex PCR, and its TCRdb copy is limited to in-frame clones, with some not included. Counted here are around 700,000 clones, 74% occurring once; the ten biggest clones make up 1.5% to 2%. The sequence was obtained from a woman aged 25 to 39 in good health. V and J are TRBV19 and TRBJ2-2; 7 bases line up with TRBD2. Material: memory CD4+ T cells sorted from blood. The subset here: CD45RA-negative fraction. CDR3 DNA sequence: TGTGCCAGTAGTATACGACTAGCCCTACGGGGAGGGGAGCTGTTTTTT. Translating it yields CASSIRLALRGGELFF.